Listed here are 14 T cell receptor beta chains from one sample, sequenced in a study of T cell repertoires in cytomegalovirus infection. TCRdb fed the reads into MiXCR, producing one record per CDR3 protein. The sample contains fewer than 200,000 distinct CDR3 sequences, less than 25% of which appear only once. No antigen has been assigned to these receptors. The specimen comprised CD8+ T cells from cultured PBMCs, sampled from culture after CMV antigen stimulation. The receptors derive from a human donor in good health (CMV status not recorded). Some clones in this sample may be carry-over from other donors' samples.

The chain uses TRBV7-8 and TRBJ1-2; TRBD1 is a possible D gene (6 bases). Deletions cut 2 bases from V and 6 bases from J, with 19 bases between. Germline CDR1 and CDR2: SGHVS and FQNEAQ. CDR3 length equals 16 residues. The CDR3 protein is CASSLSRGEGSNGYTF. CDR3 nucleotide sequence: TGTGCCAGCAGCTTATCAAGGGGGGAAGGGTCCAATGGCTACACCTTC.

This clonotype was detected a few times. This chain joins TRBV7-9 and TRBJ2-5; a possible D gene is TRBD1 (6 bases). CDR3 length equals 14 residues. Per the germline V gene, CDR1 is SEHNR and CDR2 is FQNEAQ (reference sequence). The germline V and J ends were trimmed by 4 bases and 1 base, with 10 bases remaining between them. As DNA, the CDR3 is TGTGCCAGCAGCTCGGACAGACTCCAAGAGACCCAGTACTTC. The encoded protein is CASSSDRLQETQYF.

This chain connects TRBV11-2 to TRBJ1-1, with TRBD1 identical over 8 bases. The V gene end was trimmed by 1 base and the J gene end by 3 bases; junction bases not matched to a gene: 7. This CDR3 has 16 amino acids. In germline, CDR1 is SGHAT, CDR2 FQNNGV. The CDR3 protein is CASSLVYRGDDTEAFF. The DNA for the CDR3 is TGTGCCAGCAGCTTAGTGTACAGGGGGGATGACACTGAAGCTTTCTTT.

The V gene is TRBV19, the J gene TRBJ2-1; weak D call: TRBD1 (5 bases). The ends were cut back, 3 bases at V and 4 bases at J, with 10 bases in the middle. The CDR3 extends over 14 amino acids. Looked up from germline, CDR1 is LNHDA and CDR2 is SQIVND (reference sequence). The CDR3 sequence: CASSIADSYNEQFF. CDR3 in DNA: TGTGCCAGTAGTATCGCAGACAGTTACAATGAGCAGTTCTTC.

J is TRBJ2-1 and V is TRBV7-9; 9 bases are shared with TRBD1. J lost 5 bases, V lost 6 bases, and 5 bases had no gene match. Per the germline V gene, CDR1 is SEHNR and CDR2 is FQNEAQ (reference sequence). This CDR3 spans 14 amino acids. The CDR3: CASSADRGDNEQFF. For the CDR3, the DNA is TGTGCCAGCAGTGCGGACAGGGGAGACAATGAGCAGTTCTTC.

This clonotype was counted between two and nine times. V and J are TRBV14 and TRBJ2-1, with TRBD1 matching over 8 bases. CDR1 and CDR2 from the germline V gene are SGHDN and FVKESK. After removal of 3 bases from V and 0 bases from J, the junction contained 13 bases not matched to a gene. CDR3 length: 19 residues. CDR3 DNA sequence: TGTGCCAGCAGCCAGTCTCCAGGGGGCTTCTTAAGCTCCTACAATGAGCAGTTCTTC. Protein product: CASSQSPGGFLSSYNEQFF.

This clonotype was observed a handful of times. V gene TRBV12-5 combines with J gene TRBJ2-3, with no clear D. V lost 2 bases to trimming and J lost 4 bases, with 16 bases between them. The CDR3 length is 16 residues. Germline-derived CDR1 and CDR2 are LGHNT and FRNRAP. The DNA of the CDR3 is TGTGCTAGTGGTTTGACCGCGGTGGCGAGCGCAGATACGCAGTATTTT. This gives the protein CASGLTAVASADTQYF.

This clonotype has just a few counts. The CDR3 here is CASSLGLAGGFGTQYF. CDR3 in DNA: TGTGCCAGCAGTTTAGGCCTAGCGGGGGGTTTCGGGACCCAGTACTTC. V usage is TRBV12-3 or TRBV12-4 and J usage is TRBJ2-5; 11 bases align to TRBD2. V shed 1 base, J shed 7 bases, and the junction held 8 bases outside the gene matches. This CDR3 is 16 amino acids long.

This clonotype was found many times. The V and J genes are TRBV19 and TRBJ2-3; D is unresolved. The CDR3 is made up of 15 amino acids. V gave up 3 bases and J gave up 0 bases, with 10 bases separating them. Germline V gene lookup returns CDR1 LNHDA and CDR2 SQIVND (reference sequence). The CDR3 protein is CASSISPASTDTQYF. The CDR3, as DNA: TGTGCCAGTAGTATTTCGCCAGCTAGCACAGATACGCAGTATTTT.

This clonotype was detected only a few times. This sequence joins TRBV4-3 and TRBJ2-1; D possibly corresponds to TRBD2 (6 bases). Trimming stripped 0 bases from V and 7 bases from J, with 13 bases between. CDR3 length: 15 residues. In germline, CDR1 is LGHNA, CDR2 YSLEER. CDR3 loop: CASSQDSGGINEQFF. CDR3 DNA sequence: TGCGCCAGCAGCCAAGATAGTGGGGGGATTAATGAGCAGTTCTTC.

In this sample, this clonotype turned up a few times. As DNA, the CDR3 is TGCGCCAGCAGCTTGGAGAGCGACAGGTTGGACGAGCAGTACTTC. Translating it yields CASSLESDRLDEQYF. V and J are TRBV5-1 and TRBJ2-7; D may be TRBD1 (6 bases). The V end was cut by 0 bases, the J end by 5 bases, with 15 bases between. The CDR3 has 15 amino acids. Germline CDR1 reads SGHRS; CDR2 reads YFSETQ.

This chain uses TRBV7-2 with TRBJ1-1, with unresolved D. Between the trimmed V and J ends, which lost 5 bases and 1 base, there was a span of 11 bases. This CDR3 has 14 amino acids. Germline V gives CDR1 SGHTA, CDR2 FQGNSA. The CDR3 loop reads CASSRGRGNTEAFF. In DNA, the CDR3 is TGTGCCAGCAGCCGTGGACGGGGGAACACTGAAGCTTTCTTT.

The chain combines TRBV11-1 with TRBJ2-7; D may be TRBD1 (6 bases). V was trimmed by 3 bases and J by 1 base, leaving 10 bases between them. The CDR3 covers 14 residues. Germline CDR1 is SGHAT and CDR2 is FQDESV (reference sequence). In DNA form, the CDR3 reads TGTGCCAGCAGCTTGGACAGTGGGTCCTACGAGCAGTACTTC. This gives the protein CASSLDSGSYEQYF.

V and J are TRBV6-2 or TRBV6-3 and TRBJ1-1; the match to TRBD1 covers 7 bases. The CDR3 consists of 15 residues. Germline-derived CDR1 and CDR2 are MNHEY and SVGEGT. With 2 bases clipped from V and 0 bases from J, the junction kept 3 bases outside the gene matches. CDR3 loop: CASSYPDRVNTEAFF. CDR3 bases: TGTGCCAGCAGTTACCCCGACAGGGTGAACACTGAAGCTTTCTTT.